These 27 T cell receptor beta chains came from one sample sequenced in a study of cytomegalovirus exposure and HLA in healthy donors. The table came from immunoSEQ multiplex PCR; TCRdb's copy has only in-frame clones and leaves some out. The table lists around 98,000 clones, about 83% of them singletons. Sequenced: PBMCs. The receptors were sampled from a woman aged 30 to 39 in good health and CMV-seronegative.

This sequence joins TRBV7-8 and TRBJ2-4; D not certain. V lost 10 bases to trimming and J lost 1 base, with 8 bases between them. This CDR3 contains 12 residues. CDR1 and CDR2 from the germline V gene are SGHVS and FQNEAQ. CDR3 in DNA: TGTGCCATCGGGTATGCCAAAAACATTCAGTACTTC. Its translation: CAIGYAKNIQYF.

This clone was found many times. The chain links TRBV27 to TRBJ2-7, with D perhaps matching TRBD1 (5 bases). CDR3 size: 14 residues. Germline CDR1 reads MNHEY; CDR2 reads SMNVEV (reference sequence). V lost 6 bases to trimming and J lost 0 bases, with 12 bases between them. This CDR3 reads CASRPIDSSYEQYF. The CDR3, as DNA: TGTGCCAGCAGGCCGATAGACAGCTCCTACGAGCAGTACTTC.

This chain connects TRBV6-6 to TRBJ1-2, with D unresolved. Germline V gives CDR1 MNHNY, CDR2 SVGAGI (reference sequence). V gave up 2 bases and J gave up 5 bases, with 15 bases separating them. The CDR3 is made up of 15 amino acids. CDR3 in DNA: TGTGCCAGCAGTTACAGGTCAGACTCTCCTTATGGCTACACCTTC. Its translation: CASSYRSDSPYGYTF.

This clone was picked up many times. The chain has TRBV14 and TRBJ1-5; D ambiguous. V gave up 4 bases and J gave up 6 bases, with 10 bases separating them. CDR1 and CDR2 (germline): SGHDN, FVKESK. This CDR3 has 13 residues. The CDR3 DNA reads TGTGCCAGCAGCCCACAAGGCGGTCAGCCCCAGCATTTT. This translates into CASSPQGGQPQHF.

The chain's CDR3 is CASSVERTQYF. The CDR3 DNA sequence: TGTGCCAGCAGCGTTGAGAGGACCCAGTACTTC. The rearrangement links TRBV5-6 to TRBJ2-5; no definite D call. Deletions cut 4 bases from V and 7 bases from J, with 8 bases between. Germline CDR1 SGHDT, CDR2 YYEEEE. The CDR3 totals 11 residues. Full variable domain (missing parts from reference TRBV5-6 and TRBJ2-5): DAGVTQSPTHLIKTRGQQVTLRCSPKSGHDTVSWYQQALGQGPQFIFQYYEEEERQRGNFPDRFSGHQFPNYSSELNVNALLLGDSALYLCASSVERTQYFGPGTRLLVL.

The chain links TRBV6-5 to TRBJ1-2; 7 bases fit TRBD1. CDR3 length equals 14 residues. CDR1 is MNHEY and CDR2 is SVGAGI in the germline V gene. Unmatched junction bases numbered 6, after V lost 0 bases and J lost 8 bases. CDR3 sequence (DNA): TGTGCCAGCAGTTACTCGAGGGACAGTCCCGGCTACACCTTC. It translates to CASSYSRDSPGYTF.

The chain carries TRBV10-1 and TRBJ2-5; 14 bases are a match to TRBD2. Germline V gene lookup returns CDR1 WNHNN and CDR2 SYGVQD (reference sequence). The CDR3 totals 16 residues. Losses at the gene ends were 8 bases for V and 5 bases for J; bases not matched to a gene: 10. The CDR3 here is CASARTSGGPAETQYF. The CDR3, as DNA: TGCGCCAGCGCCAGGACTAGCGGGGGGCCAGCGGAGACCCAGTACTTC.

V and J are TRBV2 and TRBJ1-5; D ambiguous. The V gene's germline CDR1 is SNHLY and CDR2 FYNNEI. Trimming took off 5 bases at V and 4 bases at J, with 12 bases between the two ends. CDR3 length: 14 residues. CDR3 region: CASSITEDNQPQHF. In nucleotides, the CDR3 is TGTGCCAGCAGTATCACAGAAGATAATCAGCCCCAGCATTTT.

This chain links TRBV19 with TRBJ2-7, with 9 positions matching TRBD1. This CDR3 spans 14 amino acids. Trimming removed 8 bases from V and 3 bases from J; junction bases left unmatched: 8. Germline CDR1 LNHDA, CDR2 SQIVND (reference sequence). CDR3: CASRTGTGFYEQYF. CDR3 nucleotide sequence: TGTGCCAGTCGGACGGGGACAGGGTTCTACGAGCAGTACTTC.

In DNA, the CDR3 is TGTGCCACCAGCAGAGGGGACAGGGGTTCTGGCACCTTC. Amino acid sequence: CATSRGDRGSGTF. The J gene is TRBJ1-2, the V gene TRBV15; 10 bases line up with TRBD1. The CDR3 extends over 13 amino acids. Germline trimming cut 1 base from V and 13 bases from J; bases unmatched to any gene: 6. The germline V gene has CDR1 LNHNV and CDR2 YYDKDF (reference sequence).

DNA for the CDR3: TGTGCCAGCAGCCCCGACAGGGCGGGAACCGGGGAGCTGTTTTTT. Its protein is CASSPDRAGTGELFF. The V call is TRBV7-3, the J call TRBJ2-2; D is perhaps TRBD1 (7 bases). Germline V CDR1 and CDR2: SGHTA, FQGTGA. V was clipped by 5 bases and J by 5 bases, with 15 bases between them. This CDR3 has 15 amino acids.

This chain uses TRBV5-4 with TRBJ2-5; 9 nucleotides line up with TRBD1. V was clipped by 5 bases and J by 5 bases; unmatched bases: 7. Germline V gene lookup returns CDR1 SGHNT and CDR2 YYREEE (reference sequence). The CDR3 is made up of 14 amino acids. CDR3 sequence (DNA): TGTGCCAGCAGAGCCGGGACAGGGTCCGAGACCCAGTACTTC. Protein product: CASRAGTGSETQYF.

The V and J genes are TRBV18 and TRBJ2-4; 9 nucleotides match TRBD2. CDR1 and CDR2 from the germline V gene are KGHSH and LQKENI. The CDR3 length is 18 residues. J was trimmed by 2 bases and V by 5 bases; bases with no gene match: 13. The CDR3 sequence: CASSATAPSGATKNIQYF. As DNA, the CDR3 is TGTGCCAGCTCAGCAACAGCCCCTAGCGGGGCTACCAAAAACATTCAGTACTTC.

CDR3 DNA: TGTGCCAGCAGTCCGCAGGGGTCCGGCTACACCTTC. This codes for CASSPQGSGYTF. The chain uses TRBV6-5 and TRBJ1-2; D is perhaps TRBD1 (6 bases). Deletions cut 5 bases from V and 8 bases from J, with 12 bases between. Germline CDR1 MNHEY, CDR2 SVGAGI. The CDR3 contains 12 residues.

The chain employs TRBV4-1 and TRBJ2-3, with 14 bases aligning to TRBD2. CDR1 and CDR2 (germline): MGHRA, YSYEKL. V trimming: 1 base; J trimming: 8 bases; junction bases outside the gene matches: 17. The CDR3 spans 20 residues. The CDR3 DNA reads TGCGCCAGCAGCCAAGCGAAAGCCGGGACTAGCGGGAGTGGTCGGTTTACGCAGTATTTT. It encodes CASSQAKAGTSGSGRFTQYF.

CDR3 loop: CASSRDRRGPKNIQYF. The CDR3 DNA reads TGCGCCAGCAGCCGAGACCGGAGGGGCCCCAAAAACATTCAGTACTTC. This chain links TRBV4-3 with TRBJ2-4; TRBD2 might be the D (6 bases). Germline CDR1 LGHNA, CDR2 YSLEER. V was pared by 4 bases and J by 2 bases, with 15 bases between. The CDR3 sequence is 16 residues long.

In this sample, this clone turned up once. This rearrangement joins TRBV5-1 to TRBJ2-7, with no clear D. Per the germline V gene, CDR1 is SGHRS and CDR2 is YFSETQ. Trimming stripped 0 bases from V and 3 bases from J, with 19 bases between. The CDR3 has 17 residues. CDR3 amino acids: CASSLEAGAGPYYEQYF. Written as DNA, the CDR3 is TGCGCCAGCAGCTTGGAGGCTGGCGCAGGCCCGTACTACGAGCAGTACTTC.

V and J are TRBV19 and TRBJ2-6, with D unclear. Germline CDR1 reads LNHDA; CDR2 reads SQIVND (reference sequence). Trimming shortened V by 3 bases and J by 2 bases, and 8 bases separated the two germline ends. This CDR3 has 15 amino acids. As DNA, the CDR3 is TGTGCCAGTAGTATTCACACCCCTGGGGCCAACGTCCTGACTTTC. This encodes CASSIHTPGANVLTF. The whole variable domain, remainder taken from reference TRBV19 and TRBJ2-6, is DGGITQSPKYLFRKEGQNVTLSCEQNLNHDAMYWYRQDPGQGLRLIYYSQIVNDFQKGDIAEGYSVSREKKESFPLTVTSAQKNPTAFYLCASSIHTPGANVLTFGAGSRLTVL.

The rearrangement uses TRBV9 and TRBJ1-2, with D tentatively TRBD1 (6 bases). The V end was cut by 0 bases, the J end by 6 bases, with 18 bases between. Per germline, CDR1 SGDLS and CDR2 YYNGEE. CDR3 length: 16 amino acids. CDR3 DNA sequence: TGTGCCAGCAGCGTAGTAGGAGTCCCGGGGGGCGATGGCTACACCTTC. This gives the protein CASSVVGVPGGDGYTF.

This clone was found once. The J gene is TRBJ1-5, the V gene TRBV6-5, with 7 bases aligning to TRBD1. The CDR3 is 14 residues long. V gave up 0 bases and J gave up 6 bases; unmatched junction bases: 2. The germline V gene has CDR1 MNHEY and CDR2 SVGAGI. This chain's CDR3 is CASSYSNRGQPQHF. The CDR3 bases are TGTGCCAGCAGTTACTCGAACAGGGGTCAGCCCCAGCATTTT.

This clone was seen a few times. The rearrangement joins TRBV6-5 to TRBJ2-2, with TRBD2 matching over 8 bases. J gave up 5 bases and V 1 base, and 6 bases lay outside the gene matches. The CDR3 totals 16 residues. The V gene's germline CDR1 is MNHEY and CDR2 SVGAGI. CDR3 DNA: TGTGCCAGCAGTTACTTTGGGACGGGGGGGACCGGGGAGCTGTTTTTT. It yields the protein CASSYFGTGGTGELFF.

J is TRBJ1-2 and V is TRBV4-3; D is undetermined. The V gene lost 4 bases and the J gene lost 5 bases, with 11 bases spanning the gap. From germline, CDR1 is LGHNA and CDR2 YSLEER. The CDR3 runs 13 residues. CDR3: CASSPSVNYGYTF. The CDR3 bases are TGCGCCAGCAGCCCTTCAGTAAATTATGGCTACACCTTC.

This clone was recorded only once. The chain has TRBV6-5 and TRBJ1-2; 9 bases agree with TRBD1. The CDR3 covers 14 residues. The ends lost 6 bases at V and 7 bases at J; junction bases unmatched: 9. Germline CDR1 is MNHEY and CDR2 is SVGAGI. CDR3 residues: CASSHTGQGIGYTF. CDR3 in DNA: TGTGCCAGCAGCCATACGGGACAGGGAATTGGCTACACCTTC.

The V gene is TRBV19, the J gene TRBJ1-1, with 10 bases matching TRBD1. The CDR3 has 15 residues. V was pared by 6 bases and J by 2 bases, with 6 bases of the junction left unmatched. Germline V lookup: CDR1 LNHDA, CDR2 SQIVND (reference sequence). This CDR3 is CASRMTGGLNTEAFF. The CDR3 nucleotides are TGTGCCAGTAGGATGACAGGGGGCTTAAACACTGAAGCTTTCTTT.

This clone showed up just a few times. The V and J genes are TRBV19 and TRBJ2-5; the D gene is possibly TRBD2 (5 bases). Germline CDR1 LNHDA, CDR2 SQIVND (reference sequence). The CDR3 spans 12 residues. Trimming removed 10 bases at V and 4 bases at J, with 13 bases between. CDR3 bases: TGTGCCACCAGGAGGATGAGAGAGACCCAGTACTTC. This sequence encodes CATRRMRETQYF.

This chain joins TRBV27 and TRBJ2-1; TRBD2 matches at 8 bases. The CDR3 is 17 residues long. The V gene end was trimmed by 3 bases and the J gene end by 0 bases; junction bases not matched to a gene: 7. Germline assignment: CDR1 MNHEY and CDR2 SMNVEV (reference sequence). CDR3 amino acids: CASSFRRLASSYNEQFF. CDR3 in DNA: TGTGCCAGCAGTTTCCGTCGACTAGCGAGCTCCTACAATGAGCAGTTCTTC.

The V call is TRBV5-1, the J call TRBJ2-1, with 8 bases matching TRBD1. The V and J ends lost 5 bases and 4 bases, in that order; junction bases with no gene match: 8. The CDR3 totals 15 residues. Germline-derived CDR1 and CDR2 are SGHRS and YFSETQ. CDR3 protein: CASRMGQDFYNEQFF. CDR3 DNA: TGCGCCAGCAGAATGGGACAGGACTTTTACAATGAGCAGTTCTTC.